This TCR beta chain was recovered during a study of blood T cell repertoires in COVID-19. Study details: Some COVID-19 samples were acute and others convalescent; all came from the United States, Italy and Spain.

The germline V gene has CDR1 SNHLY and CDR2 FYNNEI. The CDR3 is 13 amino acids. Germline trimming cut 6 bases from V and 6 bases from J; bases unmatched to any gene: 5. Generated by immunoSEQ multiplex PCR, the TCRdb table keeps only in-frame clones and is missing some. The table lists roughly 220,000 clones, nearly 90% of them singletons. The study recruited people aged about 18 to 95 years across roughly 23 US areas. Allocation to cohorts depended on clinical history reported by the participants. Participants classified as exposed had met a COVID-19 case within 2 weeks before study entry. This clone was counted a single time.

The rearrangement links TRBV2 to TRBJ1-5; TRBD1 matches at 7 bases. The material sequenced was PBMCs or T cells enriched from blood (not recorded which). The TCR was taken from a man aged 30 to 45 who had been exposed to COVID-19. Here the CDR3 reads CASRAGGTQPQHF. The CDR3 DNA is TGTGCCAGCAGGGCAGGGGGGACTCAGCCCCAGCATTTT.